This TCR beta chain was captured by sequencing in a study of identifying expanded T cells in peripheral blood. General observations from the study: Approximately 2-week clone count variance significantly increased as total template count grew. Approximately 1.1 clones differed between technical replicates, versus approximately 17 and 20 over time.

The CDR3 consists of 16 residues. Trimming removed 5 bases from V and 2 bases from J; junction bases left unmatched: 5. Looked up from germline, CDR1 is SGHTA and CDR2 is FQGNSA. Healthy donors had no documented immune events, such as infections, while sampled. The data were produced by immunoSEQ multiplex PCR, yet TCRdb's version contains in-frame clones alone and is incomplete. The sample has about 130,000 clones; 80% to 90% are singletons. Points on this clone: Antigen: not known.

The chain combines TRBV7-2 with TRBJ2-5; 13 bases map to TRBD2. What was sequenced was blood. This TCR was recovered from a person aged 18 to 75 in good health. CDR3 region: CASSQGLAGVQETQYF. The CDR3 DNA sequence: TGTGCCAGCAGCCAAGGACTAGCGGGGGTACAAGAGACCCAGTACTTC.